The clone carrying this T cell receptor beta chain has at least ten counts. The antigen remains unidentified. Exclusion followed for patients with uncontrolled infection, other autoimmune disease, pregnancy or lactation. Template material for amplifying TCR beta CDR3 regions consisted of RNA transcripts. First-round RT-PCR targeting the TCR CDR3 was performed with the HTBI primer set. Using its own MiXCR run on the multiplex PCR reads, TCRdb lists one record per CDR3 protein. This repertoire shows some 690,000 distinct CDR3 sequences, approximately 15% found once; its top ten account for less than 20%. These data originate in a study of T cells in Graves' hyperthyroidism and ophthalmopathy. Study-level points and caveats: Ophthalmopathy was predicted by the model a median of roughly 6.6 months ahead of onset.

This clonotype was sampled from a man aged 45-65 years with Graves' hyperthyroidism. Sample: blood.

The CDR3 loop is CASSSLAGPHNEQFF. The DNA for the CDR3 is TGTGCCAGCAGCTCACTAGCGGGGCCACACAATGAGCAGTTCTTC. The rearrangement uses TRBV11-2 and TRBJ2-1; 10 bases are a match to TRBD2. The length of the CDR3 is 15 residues. Looked up from germline, CDR1 is SGHAT and CDR2 is FQNNGV. The trim removed 4 bases at V and 5 bases at J, leaving 5 bases unmatched. The full variable domain, rest sourced from reference TRBV11-2 and TRBJ2-1, is EAGVAQSPRYKIIEKRQSVAFWCNPISGHATLYWYQQILGQGPKLLIQFQNNGVVDDSQLPKDRFSAERLKGVDSTLKIQPAKLEDSAVYLCASSSLAGPHNEQFFGPGTRLTVL.